This T cell receptor beta chain derives from a study of T cells in localized non-small cell lung cancer. Whole-study findings and limits: The greatest T cell clonality was found in uninvolved adjacent lung (higher than in tumor).

The table came from immunoSEQ multiplex PCR; TCRdb's copy has only in-frame clones and leaves some out. Of approximately 54,000 clones listed, roughly four fifths are singletons. Comments on this clone: Its antigen is undetermined.

The sample was peripheral blood, taken before any cancer treatment. The source of this sequence is an older female donor with stage II squamous cell lung carcinoma.

Here the CDR3 DNA reads TGTGCCAGCAGCCCCGCAGGCCGCCTTAATGAAAAACTGTTTTTT. Translation gives CASSPAGRLNEKLFF. The chain links TRBV5-6 to TRBJ1-4; unclear D gene. This CDR3 has 15 amino acids. Germline V gene lookup returns CDR1 SGHDT and CDR2 YYEEEE. Trimming pared 4 bases from V and 4 bases from J, leaving 14 bases between.